One T cell receptor (beta chain) is described in this entry. Trimming stripped 1 base from V and 8 bases from J, with 9 bases between. The CDR3 runs 14 residues. Germline assignment: CDR1 SEHNR and CDR2 FQNEAQ (reference sequence). This entry belongs to a study of blood T cell repertoires in COVID-19. Original methodology: Reference gene primers were amplified, and this amplification served to estimate nucleated cell counts. Data came from immunoSEQ multiplex PCR; TCRdb stores just in-frame clones and leaves some out. V, J and clone size are taken as reported in that table, and D and trimming were inferred from the DNA itself. The sample comprises some 220,000 clones, 60% to 85% of which are singletons, and around 7.3% rests with the top ten.

The clonotype was recovered from a woman in her 70s with acute or convalescent COVID-19. The material sequenced was peripheral blood. The chain uses TRBV7-9 and TRBJ1-6, with D uncertain. CDR3 residues: CASSLVGRDSPLHF. CDR3 nucleotide sequence: TGTGCCAGCAGCTTAGTGGGGAGGGATTCACCCCTCCACTTT.